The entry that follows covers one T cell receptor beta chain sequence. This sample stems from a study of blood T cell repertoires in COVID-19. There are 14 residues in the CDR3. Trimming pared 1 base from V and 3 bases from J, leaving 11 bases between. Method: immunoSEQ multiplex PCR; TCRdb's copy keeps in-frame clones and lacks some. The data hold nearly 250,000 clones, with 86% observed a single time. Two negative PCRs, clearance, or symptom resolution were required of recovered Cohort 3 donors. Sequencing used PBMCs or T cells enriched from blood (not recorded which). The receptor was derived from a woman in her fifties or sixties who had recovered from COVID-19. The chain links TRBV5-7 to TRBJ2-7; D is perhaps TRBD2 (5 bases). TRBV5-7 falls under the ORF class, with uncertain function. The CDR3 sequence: CASSLLARNYEQYF. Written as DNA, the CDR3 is TGTGCCAGCAGCTTGTTAGCGAGAAACTACGAGCAGTACTTC.